The source of this T cell receptor (beta chain) is a study of CD8 T cells in ankylosing spondylitis. The CDR3 is 13 residues long. Germline V gene lookup returns CDR1 SGHRS and CDR2 YFSETQ. TCRdb independently ran MiXCR on the 5' RACE reads; one entry per CDR3 protein. In the table there are 150,000 to 200,000 distinct CDR3 sequences, 9.5% to 13% of which are singletons. This clonotype was observed many times. One end of the junction fails to match germline, which may point to a read error. The sequenced material came from blood, either unsorted or a sorted T cell fraction (not recorded which). This chain links TRBV5-1 with TRBJ2-1; the D gene is possibly TRBD1 (5 bases). The receptor comes from a male donor with ankylosing spondylitis or in good health (not recorded which). The CDR3 sequence: CASSLKDQGGKLF. The CDR3 DNA reads as TGCGCCAGCAGCTTGAAAGATCAGGGTGGGAAGCTCTTC.